This T cell receptor beta chain was recorded in a study of T cell repertoires in cytomegalovirus infection. About the research overall: CMV epitopes that were recently identified and HLA-C-restricted were used alongside well-studied HLA-B-restricted ones. CMV infection plus the matching HLA type was flagged by public TCR beta signatures. Study-level results: Across the ex vivo response, the dominant clonotypes were HLA-C-restricted CMV-specific TCR beta clonotypes. The cumulative frequency of public TCR beta families distinguished individuals who carried CMV together with the relevant HLA.

TCRdb called the reads again in MiXCR, with one record for every CDR3 protein. This sample has approximately 730,000 distinct CDR3 sequences, with around 32% found just once. This clonotype showed up just a few times. As yet, its antigen is unknown. Germline lookup yields CDR1 MNHNY and CDR2 SVGAGI (reference sequence). Trimming left V 1 base short and J 3 bases short, with 12 bases between. The CDR3 has 15 amino acids. The J gene is TRBJ1-2, the V gene TRBV6-6, with D hard to call. Sequencing was performed on cultured PBMCs, taken from culture after CMV antigen stimulation. The TCR originated in a human donor in good health (CMV status not recorded). Some clones in this sample may be carry-over from other donors' samples. The CDR3 sequence is CASSYFPTDDYGYTF. The DNA of the CDR3 is TGTGCCAGCAGTTACTTCCCCACAGACGACTATGGCTACACCTTC.